The source of this T cell receptor beta chain is a study of Tregs in tolerant kidney transplant recipients. Comments on this clone: The read comes to an end 3 residues before the CDR3 does, leaving the germline J gene to fill in the end.

Profiled with immunoSEQ multiplex PCR; TCRdb holds only in-frame clones, not every one. This table lists roughly 50,000 clones. Germline-derived CDR1 and CDR2 are LGHNT and FRNRAP. This CDR3 has 19 amino acids. Trimming shortened V by 3 bases and J by 4 bases, and 22 bases separated the two germline ends. The specimen comprised CD4+ T cells from blood, sampled before the transplant. The rearrangement uses TRBV12-5 and TRBJ2-6, with D maybe TRBD1 (6 bases). This TCR came from a human donor who received a combined kidney and bone marrow transplant. This CDR3 is CASGFVRDKTVSGANVLTF. CDR3 DNA, as far as it was read: TGTGCTAGTGGTTTTGTAAGGGACAAGACGGTCTCCGGGGCCAACGTC. Supplemented by reference TRBV12-5 and TRBJ2-6, the full variable domain reads DARVTQTPRHKVTEMGQEVTMRCQPILGHNTVFWYRQTMMQGLELLAYFRNRAPLDDSGMPKDRFSAEMPDATLATLKIQPSEPRDSAVYFCASGFVRDKTVSGANVLTFGAGSRLTVL.